A single sample gave rise to the 21 T cell receptor beta chains below, sequenced in a study of cytomegalovirus exposure and HLA in healthy donors. The PCR employed 60 Vbeta primers together with 13 Jbeta primers. Sequenced by immunoSEQ multiplex PCR; TCRdb stores in-frame clones only, minus some. Of 160,000 or so clones in the sample, 60% to 80% were seen once. Sequencing was carried out using PBMCs. The source is a young man in good health and CMV-seropositive.

This chain connects TRBV6-1 to TRBJ1-2; D gene unclear. Germline loops: CDR1 MNHNS, CDR2 SASEGT. CDR3 length: 13 amino acids. V was cut by 10 bases and J by 0 bases, with 12 bases left in between. The CDR3 DNA is TGTGCCACCCGGGGATGGACTAACTATGGCTACACCTTC. Its protein is CATRGWTNYGYTF.

The rearrangement uses TRBV7-9 and TRBJ1-6; D unclear. CDR3 length equals 16 residues. The germline gives CDR1 SEHNR, CDR2 FQNEAQ (reference sequence). V dropped 3 bases and J dropped 0 bases, with 9 bases sitting between them. CDR3 coding DNA: TGTGCCAGCAGCTTCTCTGTTTACTCCTATAATTCACCCCTCCACTTT. Encoded protein: CASSFSVYSYNSPLHF.

This chain links TRBV2 with TRBJ1-2; 7 bases map to TRBD1. CDR1 and CDR2 (germline): SNHLY, FYNNEI. The CDR3 has 14 amino acids. V shed 7 bases, J shed 5 bases, and the junction held 10 bases outside the gene matches. The CDR3 nucleotides read TGTGCCAGCAACCAACGTGAACAGGGGTATGGCTACACCTTC. It translates to CASNQREQGYGYTF. The variable domain in full, completed from reference TRBV2 and TRBJ1-2, reads EPEVTQTPSHQVTQMGQEVILRCVPISNHLYFYWYRQILGQKVEFLVSFYNNEISEKSEIFDDQFSVERPDGSNFTLKIRSTKLEDSAMYFCASNQREQGYGYTFGSGTRLTVV.

The chain is built from TRBV11-2 and TRBJ2-1; a weak D match, TRBD2 (6 bases). The CDR3 loop spans 16 amino acids. V shed 3 bases and J shed 3 bases, with 15 bases lying between them. In germline, CDR1 is SGHAT, CDR2 FQNNGV. The CDR3 loop is CASSFRLETLYNEQFF. The CDR3 bases are TGTGCCAGCAGCTTCAGACTAGAGACCCTCTACAATGAGCAGTTCTTC.

V is TRBV6-5 and J is TRBJ2-5; D remains ambiguous. Germline CDR1 reads MNHEY; CDR2 reads SVGAGI. V was shortened by 2 bases and J by 6 bases, with 10 bases between the two germline ends. This CDR3 has 13 residues. The CDR3 region has the DNA TGTGCCAGCAGTTACGAACAGTCGAAGACCCAGTACTTC. Protein sequence: CASSYEQSKTQYF.

This sequence joins TRBV5-1 and TRBJ1-6; no reliable D call. The CDR3 has 16 residues. Trimming left V 0 bases short and J 3 bases short, with 10 bases between. CDR1 is SGHRS, CDR2 YFSETQ, per germline. The CDR3 nucleotides read TGCGCCAGCAGCTTGGGTCAGTACAACTATAATTCACCCCTCCACTTT. Its translation: CASSLGQYNYNSPLHF.

V is TRBV28 and J is TRBJ1-2; possible D gene TRBD1, 5 bases. From germline, CDR1 is MDHEN and CDR2 SYDVKM. Trimming pared 4 bases from V and 3 bases from J, leaving 9 bases between. The length of the CDR3 is 13 residues. The CDR3 spells CASSSPTDYGYTF. The DNA of the CDR3 is TGTGCCAGCAGTTCCCCGACAGACTATGGCTACACCTTC.

The chain has TRBV11-3 and TRBJ2-1, with 11 positions matching TRBD1. CDR3 length equals 14 residues. V dropped 4 bases and J dropped 10; count of bases not matched to a gene: 6. Germline V gene data show CDR1 as SGHNT and CDR2 as YENEEA. The CDR3, as DNA: TGTGCCAGCAGCTCAGGAAGGACAGGGGGCGAGCAGTTCTTC. Its protein product is CASSSGRTGGEQFF.

The genes are TRBV29-1 and TRBJ2-2; 7 positions match TRBD1. V lost 6 bases and J lost 1; bases outside the gene matches: 5. Germline V lookup: CDR1 SQVTM, CDR2 ANQGSEA. The CDR3 is 14 residues long. CDR3 coding DNA: TGCAGCGTCAGGACAGGAGAGAACACCGGGGAGCTGTTTTTT. The encoded protein is CSVRTGENTGELFF.

The CDR3 coding sequence is TGTGCCATCAGTGAAGGGGTCTCCTACGAGCAGTACGTC. Its translation is CAISEGVSYEQYV. The V call is TRBV10-3, the J call TRBJ2-7, with D possibly matching TRBD1 (5 bases). V lost 3 bases and J 0 bases, leaving 6 bases between the germline ends. Germline CDR1 and CDR2: ENHRY and SYGVKD. This CDR3 contains 13 residues.

This clone appeared a few times. V and J are TRBV19 and TRBJ2-2; 8 bases fit TRBD2. With V trimmed by 6 bases and J by 6 bases, 9 bases remained unmatched. Germline CDR1 LNHDA, CDR2 SQIVND (reference sequence). CDR3 length equals 15 residues. The DNA for the CDR3 is TGTGCCAGTAGCAAAACGGGAGGGACCCCCGGGGAGCTGTTTTTT. Translating gives CASSKTGGTPGELFF.

The chain employs TRBV6-4 and TRBJ1-1, with 7 bases fitting TRBD1. CDR1 is MRHNA, CDR2 SNTAGT, per germline. The J segment lost 3 bases and the V segment lost 6 bases, leaving 4 bases of the junction unmatched. The CDR3 runs to 13 residues. Here the CDR3 DNA reads TGTGCCAGCAGAGAGGGGGCAGACACTGAAGCTTTCTTT. Its translation: CASREGADTEAFF.

J is TRBJ1-5 and V is TRBV29-1; perhaps TRBD1 as D (5 bases). Looked up from germline, CDR1 is SQVTM and CDR2 is ANQGSEA. This CDR3 has 12 amino acids. The V gene lost 4 bases and the J gene lost 8 bases, with 12 bases spanning the gap. As DNA, the CDR3 is TGCAGCGTTGGCGGGGGGTCGGAGCCCCAGCATTTT. It translates to CSVGGGSEPQHF.

The chain carries TRBV5-1 and TRBJ1-1, with TRBD1 matching over 8 bases. V was clipped by 4 bases and J by 4 bases; unmatched bases: 6. CDR3 length: 14 amino acids. Germline assignment: CDR1 SGHRS and CDR2 YFSETQ. CDR3 DNA sequence: TGCGCCAGCAGCCTTTGGACAGGGACCACTGAAGCTTTCTTT. This sequence encodes CASSLWTGTTEAFF.

The chain has TRBV11-2 and TRBJ2-1, with D perhaps TRBD1 (6 bases). Trimming removed 8 bases from V and 2 bases from J, with 10 bases in between. There are 13 residues in the CDR3. Germline V gene lookup returns CDR1 SGHAT and CDR2 FQNNGV. CDR3 DNA: TGTGCCAGCCGTCCAGGGGCCTACAATGAGCAGTTCTTC. This sequence encodes CASRPGAYNEQFF.

The sample holds one count of this clone. Other DNA sequences from this sample encode an identical CDR3 as well. The chain uses TRBV30 and TRBJ1-1; D might be TRBD1 (5 bases). Germline V gene data show CDR1 as GTSNPN and CDR2 as SVGIG (reference sequence). CDR3 length: 14 amino acids. Deletions cut 5 bases from V and 5 bases from J, with 18 bases between. This chain's CDR3 is CAWSLQGGRTEAFF. CDR3 bases: TGTGCCTGGTCTCTTCAGGGAGGAAGAACTGAAGCTTTCTTT. Drawing the rest from reference TRBV30 and TRBJ1-1, the complete variable domain is SQTIHQWPATLVQPVGSPLSLECTVEGTSNPNLYWYRQAAGRGLQLLFYSVGIGQISSEVPQNLSASRPQDRQFILSSKKLLLSDSGFYLCAWSLQGGRTEAFFGQGTRLTVV.

The chain joins TRBV19 to TRBJ2-3, with 8 bases fitting TRBD2. This CDR3 has 14 amino acids. The trim removed 8 bases at V and 4 bases at J, leaving 8 bases unmatched. The germline V gene has CDR1 LNHDA and CDR2 SQIVND (reference sequence). The CDR3 is CASHSGSGADTQYF. The CDR3, as DNA: TGTGCCAGTCACAGCGGGAGTGGGGCAGATACGCAGTATTTT.

This rearrangement joins TRBV7-9 to TRBJ2-1; 8 bases map to TRBD2. The CDR3 has 15 residues. Germline trimming cut 5 bases from V and 6 bases from J; bases unmatched to any gene: 9. The germline V gene has CDR1 SEHNR and CDR2 FQNEAQ (reference sequence). CDR3 loop: CASSPVAGGGNEQFF. The CDR3 DNA reads TGTGCCAGCAGCCCGGTTGCGGGAGGAGGCAATGAGCAGTTCTTC.

The V gene is TRBV27, the J gene TRBJ1-1; D uncertain. CDR1 is MNHEY, CDR2 SMNVEV, per germline (reference sequence). Trimming shortened V by 3 bases and J by 4 bases, and 9 bases separated the two germline ends. The CDR3 runs 13 residues. The CDR3 DNA follows: TGTGCCAGCAGTTTTCTCCGCGGCACTGAAGCTTTCTTT. Amino acid sequence: CASSFLRGTEAFF.

The chain combines TRBV6-1 with TRBJ1-5; 7 bases agree with TRBD1. Looked up from germline, CDR1 is MNHNS and CDR2 is SASEGT. J gave up 6 bases and V 4 bases, and 15 bases lay outside the gene matches. The CDR3 is 17 amino acids. The CDR3 spells CASSVLKGEGGTQPQHF. CDR3 sequence (DNA): TGTGCCAGCAGTGTATTAAAGGGGGAAGGGGGCACTCAGCCCCAGCATTTT.

The rearrangement joins TRBV5-1 to TRBJ1-1; 11 nucleotides agree with TRBD1. Trimming at V came to 4 bases and at J to 0 bases, leaving 5 bases not matched to a gene. The CDR3 loop spans 16 amino acids. Germline CDR1 reads SGHRS; CDR2 reads YFSETQ. The CDR3 reads CASSQDRGPLNTEAFF. CDR3 DNA: TGCGCCAGCAGCCAGGACAGGGGGCCTCTGAACACTGAAGCTTTCTTT.